The 28 T cell receptor beta chains reported below all come from one sample, sequenced in a study of T-cell memory formation after mild COVID-19. In TCRdb, the 5' RACE reads were re-called with MiXCR into one record per CDR3 protein. The sample gives more than 250,000 distinct CDR3 sequences, 15% to 20% of which show up once; roughly 25% is in the top ten. What was sequenced was PBMCs or a T cell subset sorted from them (not recorded which). These receptors all come from a man aged 18 to 30 who had mild COVID-19 (a few samples of this study predate the infection). Cell type and time point are not known.

This clonotype has just a few counts. The chain employs TRBV15 and TRBJ2-7, with D unclear. The CDR3 totals 15 residues. Between the trimmed V and J ends, which lost 0 bases and 2 bases, there was a span of 11 bases. Germline-derived CDR1 and CDR2 are LNHNV and YYDKDF (reference sequence). CDR3 protein: CATSREGRSTYEQYF. DNA for the CDR3: TGTGCCACCAGCAGAGAGGGTCGCAGCACCTACGAGCAGTACTTC. Variable domain in full (rest from reference TRBV15 and TRBJ2-7): DAMVIQNPRYQVTQFGKPVTLSCSQTLNHNVMYWYQQKSSQAPKLLFHYYDKDFNNEADTPDNFQSRRPNTSFCFLDIRSPGLGDTAMYLCATSREGRSTYEQYFGPGTRLTVT.

The J gene is TRBJ1-6, the V gene TRBV6-2 or TRBV6-3; 11 bases fit TRBD1. V shed 2 bases and J 8 bases; nucleotides not matched to a gene: 5. The CDR3 totals 16 residues. Germline V gives CDR1 MNHEY, CDR2 SVGEGT. CDR3 nucleotides: TGTGCCAGCAGTTACCCCCGGACAGGGGGCTATTCACCCCTCCACTTT. This sequence encodes CASSYPRTGGYSPLHF.

The chain couples TRBV19 to TRBJ2-7, with D tentatively TRBD2 (6 bases). CDR3 length equals 13 residues. Trimming shortened V by 3 bases and J by 2 bases, and 8 bases separated the two germline ends. The germline CDR1 and CDR2 sequences are LNHDA and SQIVND (reference sequence). The CDR3 is CASSMRGPYEQYF. CDR3 coding DNA: TGTGCCAGTAGTATGCGGGGCCCCTACGAGCAGTACTTC.

This clonotype appeared many times. CDR3 sequence (DNA): TGCAGTGCTAGCGAACCCGACAGGGGCGCAGATACGCAGTATTTT. Protein sequence: CSASEPDRGADTQYF. The rearrangement links TRBV20-1 to TRBJ2-3; TRBD1 aligns across 8 bases. This CDR3 comprises 15 residues. V shed 3 bases, J shed 4 bases, and the junction held 9 bases outside the gene matches. Germline values: CDR1 DFQATT, CDR2 SNEGSKA (reference sequence).

The chain uses TRBV7-9 and TRBJ2-1; TRBD1 aligns across 11 bases. V was clipped by 0 bases and J by 7 bases; unmatched bases: 5. CDR1 is SEHNR, CDR2 FQNEAQ, per germline (reference sequence). The CDR3 runs 16 residues. This CDR3 reads CASSLAGTGGSNEQFF. The CDR3 DNA reads as TGTGCCAGCAGCTTAGCCGGGACAGGGGGATCGAATGAGCAGTTCTTC. Using reference TRBV7-9 and TRBJ2-1 for the parts outside the CDR3, the full variable domain is DTGVSQNPRHKITKRGQNVTFRCDPISEHNRLYWYRQTLGQGPEFLTYFQNEAQLEKSRLLSDRFSAERPKGSFSTLEIQRTEQGDSAMYLCASSLAGTGGSNEQFFGPGTRLTVL.

The CDR3 DNA reads as TGTGCCAGCAGCAAGGACGGGGGGGAGACCCAGTACTTC. It encodes CASSKDGGETQYF. The chain couples TRBV9 to TRBJ2-5, with 7 bases matching TRBD2. CDR3 size: 13 residues. The V gene end was trimmed by 4 bases and the J gene end by 5 bases; junction bases not matched to a gene: 5. Germline V gene sequence: CDR1 SGDLS, CDR2 YYNGEE.

This clonotype was seen only a few times. The V call is TRBV12-3 or TRBV12-4, the J call TRBJ1-6; D call uncertain. The V and J ends lost 3 bases and 6 bases respectively, with 6 bases between them. The CDR3 totals 13 residues. The chain's CDR3 is CASSLLVNSPLHF. The CDR3 DNA reads TGTGCCAGCAGTTTGCTTGTTAATTCACCCCTCCACTTT.

There are a few counts of this clonotype. The chain employs TRBV6-5 and TRBJ1-1, with D unclear. CDR3 length: 14 residues. Germline V CDR1 and CDR2: MNHEY, SVGAGI. Trimming took off 0 bases at V and 5 bases at J, with 10 bases between the two ends. The CDR3 region is CASSYSWTATEAFF. CDR3 bases: TGTGCCAGCAGTTACTCCTGGACTGCGACTGAAGCTTTCTTT.

This rearrangement joins TRBV6-6 to TRBJ2-3; D possibly corresponds to TRBD2 (6 bases). The germline V gene encodes CDR1 MNHNY and CDR2 SVGAGI (reference sequence). V was shortened by 5 bases and J by 3 bases, with 15 bases between the two germline ends. The CDR3 is 15 amino acids. CDR3 DNA: TGTGCCAGCAGTGGAGACTGGGAGGAAACAGATACGCAGTATTTT. It yields the protein CASSGDWEETDTQYF.

This clonotype has more than one count but fewer than ten. The gene calls are TRBV20-1 and TRBJ2-2, with D perhaps TRBD1 (5 bases). V shed 6 bases and J shed 3 bases, with 14 bases lying between them. CDR1 and CDR2 from the germline V gene are DFQATT and SNEGSKA (reference sequence). The CDR3 is made up of 14 amino acids. CDR3 nucleotide sequence: TGCAGTGCGCCGACAGAGGTCGACACCGGGGAGCTGTTTTTT. This codes for CSAPTEVDTGELFF.

This clonotype has only a few counts. V and J are TRBV5-1 and TRBJ1-4; D remains unclear. Looked up from germline, CDR1 is SGHRS and CDR2 is YFSETQ. This CDR3 is 13 amino acids long. Trimming removed 4 bases from V and 4 bases from J, with 8 bases in between. CDR3 in DNA: TGCGCCAGCAGCACGGACGGTAATGAAAAACTGTTTTTT. Translation: CASSTDGNEKLFF. The whole variable domain, remainder taken from reference TRBV5-1 and TRBJ1-4, is KAGVTQTPRYLIKTRGQQVTLSCSPISGHRSVSWYQQTPGQGLQFLFEYFSETQRNKGNFPGRFSGRQFSNSRSEMNVSTLELGDSALYLCASSTDGNEKLFFGSGTQLSVL.

The chain couples TRBV12-3 or TRBV12-4 to TRBJ1-5; 10 positions match TRBD1. Trimming removed 6 bases from V and 6 bases from J; junction bases left unmatched: 5. This CDR3 is 14 amino acids long. The CDR3 nucleotides are TGTGCCAGCAGAGGACAGGGGGATAGTCAGCCCCAGCATTTT. This sequence encodes CASRGQGDSQPQHF.

This clonotype was recorded a few times. The V call is TRBV7-9, the J call TRBJ1-1; TRBD1 is a possible D gene (5 bases). This CDR3 has 15 residues. CDR1 and CDR2 (germline): SEHNR, FQNEAQ (reference sequence). V dropped 6 bases and J dropped 1 base, with 15 bases sitting between them. CDR3 residues: CASSRWGDPNTEAFF. The CDR3 DNA sequence: TGTGCCAGCAGTCGTTGGGGGGACCCGAACACTGAAGCTTTCTTT.

A few counts support this clonotype. Written as DNA, the CDR3 is TGTGCCAGCAGTTTATTGGGACCCCAGGATGAGCAGTTCTTC. Translating gives CASSLLGPQDEQFF. The rearrangement uses TRBV27 and TRBJ2-1; D tentatively reads TRBD1 or TRBD2 (5 bases each). The CDR3 is 14 residues long. Trimming removed 1 base at V and 8 bases at J, with 12 bases between. The germline CDR1 and CDR2 sequences are MNHEY and SMNVEV (reference sequence).

This chain links TRBV5-1 with TRBJ1-6; D perhaps matches TRBD1 (6 bases). Germline CDR1 and CDR2: SGHRS and YFSETQ. The CDR3 sequence is 15 residues long. V was shortened by 0 bases and J by 10 bases, with 14 bases between the two germline ends. In DNA, the CDR3 is TGCGCCAGCAGCTTGGTAACAGGGCATGGCTCACCCCTCCACTTT. Encoded protein: CASSLVTGHGSPLHF.

This clonotype has only a few counts. V usage is TRBV5-1 and J usage is TRBJ2-3; D call uncertain. The germline V gene has CDR1 SGHRS and CDR2 YFSETQ. The length of the CDR3 is 14 residues. The V gene lost 2 bases and the J gene lost 2 bases, with 9 bases spanning the gap. The DNA of the CDR3 is TGCGCCAGCAGCTTATACCGCGCCACAGATACGCAGTATTTT. Translation: CASSLYRATDTQYF.

This clonotype was seen a few times. V is TRBV20-1 and J is TRBJ1-1; D is perhaps TRBD1 (5 bases). Germline-derived CDR1 and CDR2 are DFQATT and SNEGSKA (reference sequence). V was trimmed by 2 bases and J by 4 bases, leaving 8 bases between them. This CDR3 spans 12 amino acids. CDR3 coding DNA: TGCAGTGCTAGAAGGGGCGGCACTGAAGCTTTCTTT. It encodes CSARRGGTEAFF.

This clonotype was counted many times. The rearrangement uses TRBV6-5 and TRBJ2-5; 7 nucleotides agree with TRBD2. V was pared by 5 bases and J by 3 bases, with 9 bases of the junction left unmatched. The CDR3 is 15 residues long. Germline V gene lookup returns CDR1 MNHEY and CDR2 SVGAGI. In nucleotides, the CDR3 is TGTGCCAGCAGTCCTATCACTAGCGTAGAAGAGACCCAGTACTTC. The encoded protein is CASSPITSVEETQYF.

This rearrangement joins TRBV29-1 to TRBJ1-3, with no clear D. Trimming removed 7 bases at V and 0 bases at J, with 10 bases between. This CDR3 is built from 13 residues. Germline CDR1 SQVTM, CDR2 ANQGSEA. The CDR3: CSAWVTSGNTIYF. As DNA, the CDR3 is TGCAGCGCTTGGGTCACCTCTGGAAACACCATATATTTT.

The chain is built from TRBV7-3 and TRBJ2-3; no reliable D call. The CDR3 totals 14 residues. CDR1 and CDR2 (germline): SGHTA, FQGTGA. V gave up 5 bases and J gave up 2 bases, with 11 bases separating them. CDR3 bases: TGTGCCAGCAGCCGCCCAGGAGTCACAGATACGCAGTATTTT. Translating gives CASSRPGVTDTQYF.

The V and J genes are TRBV7-2 and TRBJ2-7, with 8 bases that match TRBD1. V trimming: 5 bases; J trimming: 3 bases; junction bases outside the gene matches: 6. Germline V gives CDR1 SGHTA, CDR2 FQGNSA. The CDR3 has 14 amino acids. In DNA, the CDR3 is TGTGCCAGCAGCGAACGACAGGGGTACTACGAGCAGTACTTC. Its translation is CASSERQGYYEQYF.

Here the CDR3 DNA reads TGTGCCAGCAGCGTTACAGGGGGGAAACTGTTTTTT. It is translated as CASSVTGGKLFF. The V and J genes are TRBV9 and TRBJ1-4; 8 bases fit TRBD1. Germline CDR1 and CDR2: SGDLS and YYNGEE. This CDR3 is 12 amino acids long. The ends lost 2 bases at V and 11 bases at J; junction bases unmatched: 2.

This clonotype was counted only a few times. The CDR3 protein is CATSDRRQGSFTGELFF. The CDR3 DNA follows: TGTGCCACCAGTGACCGCCGACAGGGGTCCTTCACCGGGGAGCTGTTTTTT. V gene TRBV24-1 combines with J gene TRBJ2-2, with 8 bases that match TRBD1. Germline V gene data show CDR1 as KGHDR and CDR2 as SFDVKD. Trimming at V came to 4 bases and at J to 4 bases, leaving 10 bases not matched to a gene. The CDR3 totals 17 residues.

This clonotype was observed a handful of times. The DNA of the CDR3 is TGCGCCAGCAGCTTGGGGGGGGACCCCCTGGATACGCAGTATTTT. Translated: CASSLGGDPLDTQYF. V is TRBV5-1 and J is TRBJ2-3; TRBD2 is a possible D gene (6 bases). Trimming cost V 0 bases and J 6 bases, with 14 bases left between them. Germline lookup yields CDR1 SGHRS and CDR2 YFSETQ. The CDR3 length is 15 residues.

This chain connects TRBV7-9 to TRBJ1-1; a possible D gene is TRBD1 (5 bases). The germline V and J ends were trimmed by 1 base and 4 bases, with 7 bases remaining between them. Germline V gene data show CDR1 as SEHNR and CDR2 as FQNEAQ (reference sequence). CDR3 size: 13 residues. In DNA form, the CDR3 reads TGTGCCAGCAGCTTAGTTACAGGCACTGAAGCTTTCTTT. Its translation is CASSLVTGTEAFF. Full variable domain (rest looked up from reference TRBV7-9 and TRBJ1-1): DTGVSQNPRHKITKRGQNVTFRCDPISEHNRLYWYRQTLGQGPEFLTYFQNEAQLEKSRLLSDRFSAERPKGSFSTLEIQRTEQGDSAMYLCASSLVTGTEAFFGQGTRLTVV.

This clonotype was seen at least ten times. The chain is built from TRBV7-2 and TRBJ2-2; D ambiguous. Germline V gene sequence: CDR1 SGHTA, CDR2 FQGNSA. The V gene lost 4 bases and the J gene lost 5 bases, with 8 bases spanning the gap. The CDR3 contains 13 residues. The CDR3 DNA follows: TGTGCCAGCAGCTGGGCTAGAACCGGGGAGCTGTTTTTT. Translated, it gives CASSWARTGELFF.

This clonotype was recorded at least ten times. CDR3 bases: TGTGCCAGCAGTCGGACAGGTCTGGCCTCTGGCTACACCTTC. Residues: CASSRTGLASGYTF. J is TRBJ1-2 and V is TRBV6-5; 7 bases map to TRBD1. Looked up from germline, CDR1 is MNHEY and CDR2 is SVGAGI. After removal of 5 bases from V and 7 bases from J, the junction contained 10 bases not matched to a gene. The CDR3 length is 14 residues.

The sample holds a few counts of this clonotype. The CDR3 sequence: CASSLEKETQYF. The CDR3 DNA sequence: TGTGCCAGCAGCCTAGAGAAAGAGACCCAGTACTTC. The V call is TRBV7-9, the J call TRBJ2-5; D not resolved. Germline CDR1 and CDR2: SEHNR and FQNEAQ (reference sequence). The CDR3 covers 12 residues. The V gene lost 5 bases and the J gene lost 3 bases, with 7 bases spanning the gap.